These T cell receptor beta chains were read from a single sample in a study of sequential checkpoint blockade in melanoma. Generated by immunoSEQ multiplex PCR, the TCRdb table keeps only in-frame clones and is missing some. Of tens of thousands of clones detected, 85% to 90% appear once; the ten largest clones hold 12% to 15%. The sequencing here drew on CD8+ T cells sorted from blood (inferred from file names), taken from a patient given nivolumab and ipilimumab in sequence. All receptors derive from a human donor with melanoma. CDR3s include the opening cysteine and the closing phenylalanine or tryptophan. D genes are given only for firm matches. The size of a clone is reported for some rows only, either as once, few or many, or as a class for expanded clones.

abundance: -; v_gene: TRBV7-8; d_gene: TRBD1; j_gene: TRBJ1-2; CDR3nt: TGTGCCAGCAGCTTAGGCAGGGGGACTAGCTATGGCTACACCTTC; CDR3aa: CASSLGRGTSYGYTF
abundance: -; v_gene: TRBV7-8; d_gene: TRBD2; j_gene: TRBJ2-7; CDR3nt: TGTGCCAGCAGCGTGGGACTAGCGGGAGGGCCGGGTGAGCAGTACTTC; CDR3aa: CASSVGLAGGPGEQYF
abundance: -; v_gene: TRBV27; d_gene: TRBD2; j_gene: TRBJ2-7; CDR3nt: TGTGCCAGCAGTGTAGGGACTAGCGGATACTACGAGCAGTACTTC; CDR3aa: CASSVGTSGYYEQYF
abundance: -; v_gene: TRBV28; d_gene: -; j_gene: TRBJ1-2; CDR3nt: TGTGCCAGCAGCAGCATCGGACAGCTGACGAACTATGGCTACACCTTC; CDR3aa: CASSSIGQLTNYGYTF
abundance: -; v_gene: TRBV5-1; d_gene: TRBD2; j_gene: TRBJ2-1; CDR3nt: TGCGCCAGCAGCTCCCGCGGGGTCAGCGGGAGGGCCGATGATGAGCAGTTCTTC; CDR3aa: CASSSRGVSGRADDEQFF
abundance: once; v_gene: TRBV27; d_gene: TRBD1; j_gene: TRBJ1-5; CDR3nt: TGTGCCAGCAGTCTAAGACAGGGTGATCAGCCCCAGCATTTT; CDR3aa: CASSLRQGDQPQHF
abundance: -; v_gene: TRBV9; d_gene: TRBD2; j_gene: TRBJ2-1; CDR3nt: TGTGCCAGCAGCACAGCGGGAACCAACAATGAGCAGTTCTTC; CDR3aa: CASSTAGTNNEQFF
abundance: -; v_gene: TRBV19; d_gene: TRBD1; j_gene: TRBJ1-1; CDR3nt: TGTGCCAGTCGACAGGGGGTCGGCACTGAAGCTTTCTTT; CDR3aa: CASRQGVGTEAFF
abundance: -; v_gene: TRBV9; d_gene: TRBD2; j_gene: TRBJ2-7; CDR3nt: TGTGCCAGCAGCGTAGGTAGCGGGAGGATGGACGAGCAGTACTTC; CDR3aa: CASSVGSGRMDEQYF
abundance: -; v_gene: TRBV27; d_gene: -; j_gene: TRBJ2-7; CDR3nt: TGTGCCAGCAGTTTATCGTGGGGGGACAGCTCCTACGAGCAGTACTTC; CDR3aa: CASSLSWGDSSYEQYF
abundance: -; v_gene: TRBV15; d_gene: TRBD2; j_gene: TRBJ2-3; CDR3nt: TGTGCCACCAGCAGAGAGCGGGGGGGCACAGATACGCAGTATTTT; CDR3aa: CATSRERGGTDTQYF
abundance: once; v_gene: TRBV28; d_gene: TRBD1; j_gene: TRBJ2-1; CDR3nt: TGTGCCAGCAGTTTATCCAGGGACAGATCCTACAATGAGCAGTTCTTC; CDR3aa: CASSLSRDRSYNEQFF
abundance: -; v_gene: TRBV30; d_gene: TRBD1; j_gene: TRBJ1-2; CDR3nt: TGTGCCTGGAGTGTACACTCAGGGGGCTATGGCTACACCTTC; CDR3aa: CAWSVHSGGYGYTF
abundance: -; v_gene: TRBV6-1; d_gene: -; j_gene: TRBJ2-1; CDR3nt: TGTGCCAGCCAATTAGAGGCCTACAATGAGCAGTTCTTC; CDR3aa: CASQLEAYNEQFF
abundance: -; v_gene: TRBV19; d_gene: -; j_gene: TRBJ2-7; CDR3nt: TGTGCCAGTAGTATTGCGCAGGGGCCCTACGAGCAGTACTTC; CDR3aa: CASSIAQGPYEQYF
abundance: once; v_gene: TRBV27; d_gene: -; j_gene: TRBJ1-5; CDR3nt: TGTGCCAGCAGCCCCGGGACATTACATAATCAGCCCCAGCATTTT; CDR3aa: CASSPGTLHNQPQHF
abundance: once; v_gene: TRBV19; d_gene: -; j_gene: TRBJ2-7; CDR3nt: TGTGCCAGTAGTACGGGACACCCTAAATACGAGCAGTACTTC; CDR3aa: CASSTGHPKYEQYF
abundance: -; v_gene: TRBV9; d_gene: -; j_gene: TRBJ1-2; CDR3nt: TGTGCCAGCAGCGGGCAGGGTAAGGATGACTATGGCTACACCTTC; CDR3aa: CASSGQGKDDYGYTF